This is a list of T cell receptor beta chains from one sample in a study of CXCR3-negative and CXCR3-positive naive CD8 T cells. TCRdb re-called the 5' RACE reads and gives one entry per CDR3 protein, without DNA. This listing includes about 90,000 distinct CDR3 sequences. Specimen: naive CXCR3+ CD8+ T cells from blood. The origin of the receptors is a human donor in good health. Some clones in this sample may be carry-over from other donors' samples. CDR3s include the opening cysteine and the closing phenylalanine or tryptophan.

j_gene,v_gene,CDR3aa
TRBJ1-6,TRBV5-1,CASSDRQGWDSPLHF
TRBJ1-2,TRBV29-1,CSVDPRPINYGYTF
TRBJ2-1,TRBV12-3/TRBV12-4,CASSAYRDARWQFF
TRBJ1-5,TRBV28,CASSQTDQPQHF
TRBJ2-2,TRBV6-4,CASSDSVGGNTGELFF
TRBJ1-5,TRBV4-1,CASSQEGIQGAGNQPQHF
TRBJ2-1,TRBV5-1,CASSLTEYNEQFF
TRBJ1-4,TRBV12-3/TRBV12-4,CASSLGIWRGEKLFF
TRBJ2-2,TRBV29-1,CSVEGRGLFTGELFF
TRBJ1-2,TRBV4-1,CASSQGAGYTF
TRBJ2-3,TRBV29-1,CSGRDFTDTQYF
TRBJ1-1,TRBV6-1,CASRVTGREAFF
TRBJ2-5,TRBV29-1,CSVSGTSGRSETQYF
TRBJ2-1,TRBV20-1,CSARGGTSGSRNEQFF
TRBJ2-2,TRBV12-3/TRBV12-4,CASSSDRGSGELFF
TRBJ2-5,TRBV12-3/TRBV12-4,CASSLQLAGMYQETQYF
TRBJ1-1,TRBV29-1,CSVGGGTGEAFF
TRBJ2-2,TRBV4-1,CASSQEIAGGTGELFF
TRBJ2-7,TRBV15,CATSPSGPSYEQYF
TRBJ2-1,TRBV5-1,CASSWSGGYNEQFF
TRBJ1-2,TRBV29-1,CSVAGSNYGYTF
TRBJ2-1,TRBV12-3/TRBV12-4,CASSFLLEAGVIYNEQFF
TRBJ2-5,TRBV29-1,CSVEEGLERETQYF
TRBJ1-4,TRBV4-1,CASSQESGYEKLFF
TRBJ1-4,TRBV20-1,CSAWPLAATNEKLFF
TRBJ1-5,TRBV15,CATTLHRDRNQPQHF
TRBJ2-7,TRBV5-1,CASSLAASSEQYF
TRBJ2-2,TRBV19,CASNWVNGELFF
TRBJ2-7,TRBV5-1,CASSLESARPYEQYF
TRBJ2-2,TRBV28,CASSFVPGELFF
TRBJ2-7,TRBV2,CAGSESGLAGGPLVQYF
TRBJ2-1,TRBV4-1,CASSQEGTDNEQFF
TRBJ1-3,TRBV7-9,CASGTDRAGNTIYF
TRBJ2-1,TRBV27,CASTPLGTGNHNEQFF
TRBJ1-1,TRBV21-1,CASRPTGIEAFF
TRBJ2-7,TRBV14,CASSRGTSGSLSYEQYF
TRBJ2-4,TRBV7-7,CASTPQGAQTKNIQYF
TRBJ2-7,TRBV7-9,CASSPTPGGSYEQYF
TRBJ2-2,TRBV15,CATSTRDNGPTGELFF
TRBJ2-7,TRBV20-1,CSAETSSGRYEQYF
TRBJ2-5,TRBV2,CASTEGQAQETQYF
TRBJ1-6,TRBV7-2,CASSPEGAQLNSPLHF
TRBJ1-2,TRBV25-1,CASSDGLGYTF
TRBJ1-2,TRBV21-1,CASSKVGANGYTF
TRBJ1-3,TRBV13,CASSITTRGGNTIYF
TRBJ1-1,TRBV3-1,CASSRTSGDTEAFF
TRBJ2-2,TRBV7-3,CASSPTTGELFF
TRBJ2-5,TRBV13,CASSQQTLETGRRETQYF
TRBJ2-1,TRBV5-1,CASSPWDSSYNEQFF
TRBJ1-1,TRBV9,CASSVGGGSVTEAFF
TRBJ2-3,TRBV4-1,CASSQGDGITDTQYF
TRBJ2-4,TRBV12-3/TRBV12-4,CASSGGPPVDIQYF
TRBJ2-6,TRBV5-6,CASSLIQGGAYGANVLTF
TRBJ1-5,TRBV3-1,CASSQGHFNQPQHF